One and the same sample provided the 20 T cell receptor beta chains below, sequenced in a study of beta chain features in type 1 diabetes. Expressed TCRB transcripts got sequenced, as all isolated RNA was reverse transcribed. TCRdb's table, derived via immunoSEQ multiplex PCR, lists solely in-frame clones and lacks some. The table has about 340,000 clones, roughly 8% seen once. Sequences were obtained from central memory CD4+ T cells from blood. Receptors originate from a woman between 18 and 30 years old in good health.

This chain connects TRBV6-5 to TRBJ1-5; D gene unclear. CDR3 length: 15 residues. V shed 7 bases and J shed 4 bases, with 17 bases lying between them. In germline, CDR1 is MNHEY, CDR2 SVGAGI. CDR3 DNA sequence: TGTGCCAGCACCAAAAAGGGTGAGGGTAATCAGCCCCAGCATTTT. Amino acids: CASTKKGEGNQPQHF.

The V and J genes are TRBV9 and TRBJ1-4, with 9 bases lining up with TRBD1. Germline CDR1 is SGDLS and CDR2 is YYNGEE. After removal of 4 bases from V and 5 bases from J, the junction contained 3 bases not matched to a gene. The CDR3 has 14 residues. CDR3 nucleotide sequence: TGTGCCAGCAGCCCCGGGACAGGGAATGAAAAACTGTTTTTT. Residues: CASSPGTGNEKLFF.

This clone was observed many times. CDR3 sequence: CASSADLARETQYF. In nucleotides, the CDR3 is TGTGCCAGCAGCGCAGACTTGGCCAGAGAGACCCAGTACTTC. The gene calls are TRBV7-2 and TRBJ2-5; D ambiguous. The V end lost 5 bases, the J end lost 4 bases, and 14 bases lay between the germline ends. The germline V gene encodes CDR1 SGHTA and CDR2 FQGNSA. The CDR3 is 14 amino acids.

A few counts support this clone. The V gene is TRBV29-1, the J gene TRBJ2-1; TRBD2 agrees at 9 bases. Trimming removed 1 base from V and 5 bases from J; junction bases left unmatched: 9. CDR3 size: 16 residues. The germline V gene has CDR1 SQVTM and CDR2 ANQGSEA. The CDR3 loop is CSVEGGGLAGNNEQFF. The CDR3 DNA sequence: TGCAGCGTTGAAGGCGGTGGGCTAGCGGGAAACAATGAGCAGTTCTTC.

This clone appeared many times. The chain carries TRBV14 and TRBJ2-1; 13 bases are shared with TRBD2. CDR3 size: 18 residues. Germline loops: CDR1 SGHDN, CDR2 FVKESK. Germline trimming cut 1 base from V and 3 bases from J; bases unmatched to any gene: 6. The DNA of the CDR3 is TGTGCCAGCAGCCAAGCGGGACTAGCGGGATACTACTACAATGAGCAGTTCTTC. It yields the protein CASSQAGLAGYYYNEQFF. Together with reference TRBV14 and TRBJ2-1, the CDR3 gives the full variable domain: EAGVTQFPSHSVIEKGQTVTLRCDPISGHDNLYWYRRVMGKEIKFLLHFVKESKQDESGMPNNRFLAERTGGTYSTLKVQPAELEDSGVYFCASSQAGLAGYYYNEQFFGPGTRLTVL.

On this clone itself: The junction departs from the called germline gene at one end, perhaps through a read error. V and J are TRBV10-3 and TRBJ1-1; unclear D gene. The germline V gene encodes CDR1 ENHRY and CDR2 SYGVKD. The CDR3 totals 14 residues. The DNA of the CDR3 is TGTGCCATCAGTGAGTCCGGCGGGAACGCTGAAGCTTTCTTT. Protein: CAISESGGNAEAFF.

This chain connects TRBV18 to TRBJ1-1; D remains unclear. V was trimmed by 1 base and J by 0 bases, leaving 9 bases between them. The CDR3 totals 15 residues. Germline CDR1 and CDR2: KGHSH and LQKENI. The CDR3 reads CASSPQRQVNTEAFF. As DNA, the CDR3 is TGTGCCAGCTCACCACAGAGGCAGGTGAACACTGAAGCTTTCTTT.

The gene calls are TRBV27 and TRBJ2-3, with D unclear. The CDR3 runs to 16 residues. V lost 2 bases, J lost 3 bases, and 15 bases lay in between. Looked up from germline, CDR1 is MNHEY and CDR2 is SMNVEV (reference sequence). CDR3 bases: TGTGCCAGCAGTTTAGGTGAAGGCGGTCTAACAGATACGCAGTATTTT. It specifies CASSLGEGGLTDTQYF.

This clone was seen more than once but under ten times. The chain combines TRBV6-6 with TRBJ1-2; 8 nucleotides match TRBD1. This CDR3 region has 13 residues. Germline-derived CDR1 and CDR2 are MNHNY and SVGAGI (reference sequence). J was trimmed by 11 bases and V by 1 base; bases with no gene match: 6. The CDR3 reads CASSYLETGDYTF. The CDR3 nucleotides are TGTGCCAGCAGTTACTTAGAGACAGGGGATTACACCTTC.

This chain uses TRBV11-2 with TRBJ2-1; D uncertain. In germline, CDR1 is SGHAT, CDR2 FQNNGV. Trimming pared 1 base from V and 8 bases from J, leaving 3 bases between. The CDR3 totals 11 residues. CDR3: CASSLGYEQFF. The CDR3 region has the DNA TGTGCCAGCAGCTTAGGCTATGAGCAGTTCTTC. The full variable domain, its missing parts supplied by reference TRBV11-2 and TRBJ2-1, is EAGVAQSPRYKIIEKRQSVAFWCNPISGHATLYWYQQILGQGPKLLIQFQNNGVVDDSQLPKDRFSAERLKGVDSTLKIQPAKLEDSAVYLCASSLGYEQFFGPGTRLTVL.

The sample holds a few counts of this clone. The rearrangement uses TRBV18 and TRBJ2-7; maybe TRBD2 (6 bases). V dropped 2 bases and J dropped 1 base, with 24 bases sitting between them. The CDR3 contains 19 residues. Per germline, CDR1 KGHSH and CDR2 LQKENI. CDR3 region: CASSPGAGSGFLQSYEQYF. CDR3 DNA sequence: TGTGCCAGCTCACCAGGGGCCGGCAGCGGGTTTTTGCAATCCTACGAGCAGTACTTC. The full variable domain, its missing parts supplied by reference TRBV18 and TRBJ2-7, is NAGVMQNPRHLVRRRGQEARLRCSPMKGHSHVYWYRQLPEEGLKFMVYLQKENIIDESGMPKERFSAEFPKEGPSILRIQQVVRGDSAAYFCASSPGAGSGFLQSYEQYFGPGTRLTVT.

This clone was counted only a few times. The chain combines TRBV14 with TRBJ2-7; weak D call: TRBD1 (5 bases). The CDR3 length is 14 residues. CDR1 and CDR2 from the germline V gene are SGHDN and FVKESK. V was pared by 4 bases and J by 5 bases, with 15 bases between. CDR3 coding DNA: TGTGCCAGCAGCCCATACTGGGGCCGAAACGAGCAGTACTTC. This translates into CASSPYWGRNEQYF.

This clone was seen at least ten times. The chain has TRBV4-3 and TRBJ1-2; D is possibly TRBD1 (6 bases). The V gene's germline CDR1 is LGHNA and CDR2 YSLEER. The CDR3 covers 15 residues. V lost 4 bases to trimming and J lost 1 base, with 13 bases between them. This chain's CDR3 is CASSPAGQSNYGYTF. Here the CDR3 DNA reads TGCGCCAGCAGCCCCGCCGGACAGAGTAACTATGGCTACACCTTC.

The chain combines TRBV21-1 with TRBJ2-2; no DNA check was done on the table's D call, TRBD2. TRBV21-1 is shown as a pseudogene. This CDR3 has 19 residues. The chain's CDR3 is CASSKRYRLAGSNTGELFF. The DNA of the CDR3 is TGTGCCAGCAGCAAAAGGTACCGGCTAGCGGGTTCGAACACCGGGGAGCTGTTTTTT.

In its sample, this clone was seen a few times. The V call is TRBV28, the J call TRBJ2-1; weak D call: TRBD2 (5 bases). CDR1 and CDR2 from the germline V gene are MDHEN and SYDVKM. Deletions cut 5 bases from V and 8 bases from J, with 16 bases between. CDR3 size: 14 residues. CDR3 sequence (DNA): TGTGCCAGCAGTCCCACCCCGGTGGGAGATGAGCAGTTCTTC. It specifies CASSPTPVGDEQFF.

This clone was counted between two and nine times. The CDR3: CSAKESTEAFF. Here the CDR3 DNA reads TGCAGTGCTAAGGAATCGACTGAAGCTTTCTTT. The gene calls are TRBV20-1 and TRBJ1-1; unclear D gene. The V and J ends lost 4 bases and 5 bases respectively, with 8 bases between them. The CDR3 contains 11 residues. The germline CDR1 and CDR2 sequences are DFQATT and SNEGSKA (reference sequence).

This clone occurred many times. The V and J genes are TRBV19 and TRBJ2-1; D tentatively reads TRBD1 or TRBD2 (5 bases each). This CDR3 has 13 residues. The V gene lost 3 bases and the J gene lost 10 bases, with 13 bases spanning the gap. Germline V gives CDR1 LNHDA, CDR2 SQIVND (reference sequence). CDR3 DNA sequence: TGTGCCAGTAGTATTTGGGGACCCGGAGAGCAGTTCTTC. Translating it yields CASSIWGPGEQFF.

A few counts support this clone. This chain links TRBV2 with TRBJ1-2; D remains unclear. The CDR3 spans 12 residues. V lost 4 bases and J 4 bases, leaving 7 bases between the germline ends. Per the germline V gene, CDR1 is SNHLY and CDR2 is FYNNEI. CDR3 sequence: CASSATGYGYTF. DNA for the CDR3: TGTGCCAGCAGTGCGACGGGCTATGGCTACACCTTC.

The chain is built from TRBV7-2 and TRBJ2-1; the D is unclear. From germline, CDR1 is SGHTA and CDR2 FQGNSA. The CDR3 is made up of 13 amino acids. Trimming shortened V by 7 bases and J by 2 bases, and 9 bases separated the two germline ends. CDR3 in amino acids: CASTMDAYNEQFF. CDR3 sequence (DNA): TGTGCCAGCACCATGGACGCCTACAATGAGCAGTTCTTC.

The chain combines TRBV2 with TRBJ2-2; D possibly corresponds to TRBD1 (5 bases). The V end was cut by 11 bases, the J end by 7 bases, with 14 bases between. Looked up from germline, CDR1 is SNHLY and CDR2 is FYNNEI. This CDR3 is 12 amino acids long. In nucleotides, the CDR3 is TGTGCCCGATCAGGGTACGGCGGGGAGCTGTTTTTT. The encoded protein is CARSGYGGELFF. Supplemented by reference TRBV2 and TRBJ2-2, the full variable domain reads EPEVTQTPSHQVTQMGQEVILRCVPISNHLYFYWYRQILGQKVEFLVSFYNNEISEKSEIFDDQFSVERPDGSNFTLKIRSTKLEDSAMYFCARSGYGGELFFGEGSRLTVL.